One sample yielded the 15 T cell receptor beta chains listed below, sequenced in a study of T cells in Graves' hyperthyroidism and ophthalmopathy. It was RNA transcripts that yielded the amplified TCR beta CDR3 regions. First-round RT-PCR targeting the TCR CDR3 was performed with the HTBI primer set. TCRdb recomputed calls from the multiplex PCR reads with MiXCR, one row per CDR3 protein. The sample contains approximately 510,000 distinct CDR3 sequences, more than 20% of which appear only once. The sample comprised blood. The receptors stem from a man younger than 30 with Graves' hyperthyroidism.

This chain uses TRBV29-1 with TRBJ2-5, with D perhaps TRBD2 (5 bases). The CDR3 extends over 12 amino acids. Germline loops: CDR1 SQVTM, CDR2 ANQGSEA. V was clipped by 4 bases and J by 1 base, with 7 bases between them. The CDR3, as DNA: TGCAGCGTTGGAGGGATCCAAGAGACCCAGTACTTC. It codes for CSVGGIQETQYF.

This clonotype showed up many times. This chain joins TRBV2 and TRBJ1-2; TRBD1 is a possible D gene (6 bases). This CDR3 comprises 15 residues. In germline, CDR1 is SNHLY, CDR2 FYNNEI. V lost 8 bases and J 0 bases, leaving 16 bases between the germline ends. CDR3 coding DNA: TGTGCCAGCGCAGTCAGGACAGCCTCTAACTATGGCTACACCTTC. Residues: CASAVRTASNYGYTF.

Written as DNA, the CDR3 is TGTGCCAGCAGCTTAGGGGGTGCTATTGGGGCCAACGTCCTGACTTTC. Protein sequence: CASSLGGAIGANVLTF. V gene TRBV7-8 combines with J gene TRBJ2-6; D gene unclear. In germline, CDR1 is SGHVS, CDR2 FQNEAQ. The V and J ends lost 1 base and 3 bases respectively, with 10 bases between them. The CDR3 runs 16 residues.

This clonotype occurred many times. The rearrangement links TRBV2 to TRBJ1-5; D is possibly TRBD1 (6 bases). The V and J ends lost 4 bases and 7 bases respectively, with 17 bases between them. Germline V lookup: CDR1 SNHLY, CDR2 FYNNEI. CDR3 length: 15 amino acids. In DNA, the CDR3 is TGTGCCAGCAGTGGGGGGAGGGGGGCGAGGCAGCCCCAGCATTTT. Its translation: CASSGGRGARQPQHF.

This clonotype was counted ten times or more. The V call is TRBV15, the J call TRBJ1-6, with 8 bases fitting TRBD1. Germline CDR1 reads LNHNV; CDR2 reads YYDKDF (reference sequence). Trimming at V came to 5 bases and at J to 9 bases, leaving 6 bases not matched to a gene. This CDR3 is 14 amino acids long. The CDR3 DNA follows: TGTGCCACCAGCCCGGACAGGGTTGGTTCACCCCTCCACTTT. Protein: CATSPDRVGSPLHF.

This clonotype was seen many times. The rearrangement joins TRBV10-3 to TRBJ2-5, with D possibly TRBD1 on 6 matching bases. CDR1 is ENHRY and CDR2 is SYGVKD in the germline V gene. V was pared by 2 bases and J by 1 base, with 11 bases between. The CDR3 runs to 15 residues. CDR3 region: CAISEIDRLQETQYF. The CDR3 DNA reads as TGTGCCATCAGTGAGATAGACAGGCTCCAAGAGACCCAGTACTTC.

This clonotype appeared many times. V gene TRBV29-1 combines with J gene TRBJ1-1; D may be TRBD1 (5 bases). This CDR3 spans 12 amino acids. Trimming took off 2 bases at V and 5 bases at J, with 9 bases between the two ends. The V gene's germline CDR1 is SQVTM and CDR2 ANQGSEA. In DNA, the CDR3 is TGCAGCGTTGAACTGGGGGTTACTGAAGCTTTCTTT. Amino acids: CSVELGVTEAFF.

This clonotype was seen ten or more times. This chain connects TRBV6-1 to TRBJ2-5, with D maybe TRBD1 (6 bases). The ends were cut back, 0 bases at V and 2 bases at J, with 13 bases in the middle. The length of the CDR3 is 16 residues. In germline, CDR1 is MNHNS, CDR2 SASEGT. The CDR3 here is CASSEAEGQGQETQYF. The CDR3 DNA sequence: TGTGCCAGCAGTGAAGCCGAGGGGCAGGGGCAAGAGACCCAGTACTTC.

This clonotype has ten or more counts. The chain uses TRBV12-3 or TRBV12-4 and TRBJ1-3; 7 bases fit TRBD1. The V segment lost 7 bases and the J segment 2 bases; nucleotides outside the gene matches: 11. This CDR3 spans 16 amino acids. DNA for the CDR3: TGTGCCAGCACTATCCCAGGGGGGGTCGCTGGAAACACCATATATTTT. This encodes CASTIPGGVAGNTIYF.

The chain employs TRBV6-1 and TRBJ1-5; no definite D call. There are 16 residues in the CDR3. Germline values: CDR1 MNHNS, CDR2 SASEGT. With 1 base removed from V and 0 bases from J, the gap between germline ends came to 10 bases. The CDR3 loop reads CASSEDTVLSNQPQHF. The CDR3 DNA is TGTGCCAGCAGTGAAGATACAGTACTTAGCAATCAGCCCCAGCATTTT.

This clonotype was picked up many times. This sequence joins TRBV7-9 and TRBJ2-2; D possibly corresponds to TRBD2 (5 bases). CDR1 is SEHNR, CDR2 FQNEAQ, per germline (reference sequence). The ends were cut back, 1 base at V and 3 bases at J, with 9 bases in the middle. The CDR3 extends over 15 amino acids. CDR3 sequence (DNA): TGTGCCAGCAGCTTAGGCGGACTTTACACCGGGGAGCTGTTTTTT. It codes for CASSLGGLYTGELFF.

A few counts support this clonotype. The V and J genes are TRBV5-5 and TRBJ1-2; no clear D. Trimming left V 2 bases short and J 12 bases short, with 26 bases between. Germline CDR1 SGHKS, CDR2 YYEKEE (reference sequence). CDR3 length equals 16 residues. The CDR3 DNA follows: TGTGCCAGCAGCTTAGATCATGGGCGGGCGAGTTTGAAGGACACCTTC. It is translated as CASSLDHGRASLKDTF.

This clonotype was detected many times. The rearrangement uses TRBV25-1 and TRBJ2-5, with 9 nucleotides matching TRBD2. CDR1 and CDR2 from the germline V gene are MGHDK and SYGVNS. The V gene end was trimmed by 4 bases and the J gene end by 4 bases; junction bases not matched to a gene: 7. The CDR3 runs 15 residues. The CDR3 loop reads CASSAAGGLGETQYF. CDR3 nucleotides: TGTGCCAGCAGTGCAGCGGGGGGCCTGGGAGAGACCCAGTACTTC.

J is TRBJ1-6 and V is TRBV6-5; 11 positions match TRBD1. The CDR3 length is 16 residues. J was trimmed by 9 bases and V by 0 bases; bases with no gene match: 4. From germline, CDR1 is MNHEY and CDR2 SVGAGI. CDR3 bases: TGTGCCAGCAGTTACTCGACCGGGACAGGGGGTTCACCCCTCCACTTT. Amino acid sequence: CASSYSTGTGGSPLHF.

The J gene is TRBJ1-1, the V gene TRBV19; tentatively, D is TRBD1 (5 bases). V lost 4 bases, J lost 6 bases, and 6 bases lay in between. CDR1 and CDR2 from the germline V gene are LNHDA and SQIVND (reference sequence). This CDR3 region has 11 residues. CDR3 in amino acids: CASSTGPEAFF. The DNA of the CDR3 is TGTGCCAGTAGTACGGGGCCTGAAGCTTTCTTT. Combining the CDR3 with reference TRBV19 and TRBJ1-1 gives the whole variable domain DGGITQSPKYLFRKEGQNVTLSCEQNLNHDAMYWYRQDPGQGLRLIYYSQIVNDFQKGDIAEGYSVSREKKESFPLTVTSAQKNPTAFYLCASSTGPEAFFGQGTRLTVV.